Below, 25 T cell receptor beta chains from the same sample are listed, as sequenced in a study of blood T cell repertoires in COVID-19. Data came from immunoSEQ multiplex PCR; TCRdb stores just in-frame clones and leaves some out. Counted here are 45,000 or so clones, over 70% occurring once; the ten biggest clones make up approximately 2.1%. The sequencing sample was made of peripheral blood. The receptors were gathered from a woman of 80 years or more with COVID-19, enrolled during active disease.

This clone was observed a few times. The V call is TRBV20-1, the J call TRBJ2-2, with 9 bases aligning to TRBD2. Germline lookup yields CDR1 DFQATT and CDR2 SNEGSKA (reference sequence). The CDR3 is 15 residues long. J gave up 7 bases and V 3 bases, and 9 bases lay outside the gene matches. The CDR3 region is CSASNLAGRHGELFF. The CDR3, as DNA: TGCAGTGCTAGTAACCTAGCGGGGAGGCACGGGGAGCTGTTTTTT.

The chain uses TRBV4-2 and TRBJ1-5; D gene uncertain. The CDR3 consists of 14 residues. CDR1 LGHNA and CDR2 YNFKEQ come from the germline V gene. V lost 5 bases and J 2 bases, leaving 10 bases between the germline ends. CDR3 DNA sequence: TGTGCCAGCAGCGTAGAGGTGGGCAATCAGCCCCAGCATTTT. It encodes CASSVEVGNQPQHF.

This chain uses TRBV7-9 with TRBJ1-2; D is unresolved. Germline V gene sequence: CDR1 SEHNR, CDR2 FQNEAQ (reference sequence). The CDR3 is 13 residues long. Trimming removed 3 bases at V and 0 bases at J, with 5 bases between. CDR3 sequence (DNA): TGTGCCAGCAGCTTGGGCACTAACTATGGCTACACCTTC. Encoded protein: CASSLGTNYGYTF.

This chain links TRBV4-1 with TRBJ1-1; the D is unclear. This CDR3 has 14 residues. V was trimmed by 1 base and J by 8 bases, leaving 14 bases between them. Per germline, CDR1 MGHRA and CDR2 YSYEKL. This CDR3 reads CASSQVSATEEAFF. In nucleotides, the CDR3 is TGCGCCAGCAGCCAAGTGTCCGCGACTGAGGAAGCTTTCTTT.

J is TRBJ1-5 and V is TRBV6-5; D is ambiguous. Trimming removed 7 bases from V and 0 bases from J, with 7 bases in between. The germline CDR1 and CDR2 sequences are MNHEY and SVGAGI. This CDR3 contains 13 residues. The DNA of the CDR3 is TGTGCCAGCAAACGCGATAGCAATCAGCCCCAGCATTTT. Amino acid sequence: CASKRDSNQPQHF.

This clone was seen only a few times. The chain couples TRBV5-6 to TRBJ1-2, with D unclear. CDR1 is SGHDT, CDR2 YYEEEE, per germline. The CDR3 is made up of 13 amino acids. Trimming left V 1 base short and J 4 bases short, with 8 bases between. The chain's CDR3 is CASSLTSGYGYTF. DNA of the CDR3: TGTGCCAGCAGCTTGACCAGTGGCTATGGCTACACCTTC.

V gene TRBV11-3 combines with J gene TRBJ2-6; weak D call: TRBD1 (5 bases). The length of the CDR3 is 14 residues. Germline V gene lookup returns CDR1 SGHNT and CDR2 YENEEA. V was cut by 5 bases and J by 4 bases, with 9 bases left in between. The DNA for the CDR3 is TGTGCCAGCAGCCAGGGAACAGGGGCCAACGTCCTGACTTTC. This sequence encodes CASSQGTGANVLTF. The complete variable domain, with remaining parts taken from reference TRBV11-3 and TRBJ2-6, reads EAGVVQSPRYKIIEKKQPVAFWCNPISGHNTLYWYLQNLGQGPELLIRYENEEAVDDSQLPKDRFSAERLKGVDSTLKIQPAELGDSAVYLCASSQGTGANVLTFGAGSRLTVL.

This rearrangement joins TRBV5-4 to TRBJ2-3; 7 bases map to TRBD1. From germline, CDR1 is SGHNT and CDR2 YYREEE (reference sequence). CDR3 length: 14 amino acids. V lost 7 bases, J lost 2 bases, and 7 bases stayed unmatched. The CDR3 DNA is TGTGCCAGCCGGTGGACAGGTGACACAGATACGCAGTATTTT. Translation: CASRWTGDTDTQYF.

This clone was observed once. The genes are TRBV2 and TRBJ2-1; TRBD2 agrees at 9 bases. This CDR3 has 15 residues. The V gene's germline CDR1 is SNHLY and CDR2 FYNNEI. V shed 7 bases, J shed 0 bases, and the junction held 4 bases outside the gene matches. This CDR3 reads CASKASGTSYNEQFF. CDR3 DNA: TGTGCCAGCAAAGCTAGCGGGACCTCCTACAATGAGCAGTTCTTC.

The genes are TRBV5-1 and TRBJ2-7, with D tentatively TRBD1 (5 bases). Per the germline V gene, CDR1 is SGHRS and CDR2 is YFSETQ. With 0 bases removed from V and 3 bases from J, the gap between germline ends came to 13 bases. The CDR3 extends over 15 amino acids. The CDR3 sequence: CASSLDPGALYEQYF. The CDR3 nucleotides are TGCGCCAGCAGCTTGGACCCTGGGGCCCTCTACGAGCAGTACTTC.

The J gene is TRBJ2-3, the V gene TRBV7-9; unclear D gene. This CDR3 is 12 amino acids long. Germline CDR1 SEHNR, CDR2 FQNEAQ (reference sequence). V was cut by 3 bases and J by 4 bases, with 5 bases left in between. The CDR3 bases are TGTGCCAGCAGCTTGGGCGCAGATACGCAGTATTTT. It encodes CASSLGADTQYF.

V usage is TRBV18 and J usage is TRBJ1-2; D is possibly TRBD1 (5 bases). The V and J ends lost 5 bases and 2 bases respectively, with 12 bases between them. The CDR3 is 14 amino acids. The germline gives CDR1 KGHSH, CDR2 LQKENI. The CDR3, as DNA: TGTGCCAGCTCATCAACCAGACAGAACTATGGCTACACCTTC. Its protein is CASSSTRQNYGYTF.

This chain uses TRBV18 with TRBJ1-2, with 8 bases aligning to TRBD1. V shed 0 bases, J shed 4 bases, and the junction held 10 bases outside the gene matches. The CDR3 is made up of 17 amino acids. CDR1 is KGHSH, CDR2 LQKENI, per germline. The CDR3 here is CASSPPGLAGGFYGYTF. In nucleotides, the CDR3 is TGTGCCAGCTCACCACCCGGTTTGGCAGGGGGCTTCTATGGCTACACCTTC.

The rearrangement joins TRBV5-1 to TRBJ2-7, with D perhaps TRBD2 (6 bases). The V end was cut by 4 bases, the J end by 6 bases, with 14 bases between. CDR1 and CDR2 from the germline V gene are SGHRS and YFSETQ. The CDR3 spans 13 residues. CDR3 DNA: TGCGCCAGCAGCCCTGAAGGAGGGCTCGAGCAGTACTTC. Protein sequence: CASSPEGGLEQYF. The complete variable domain, with remaining parts taken from reference TRBV5-1 and TRBJ2-7, reads KAGVTQTPRYLIKTRGQQVTLSCSPISGHRSVSWYQQTPGQGLQFLFEYFSETQRNKGNFPGRFSGRQFSNSRSEMNVSTLELGDSALYLCASSPEGGLEQYFGPGTRLTVT.

The chain has TRBV30 and TRBJ1-5; no clear D. This CDR3 region has 14 residues. The germline V and J ends were trimmed by 0 bases and 1 base, with 7 bases remaining between them. Germline lookup yields CDR1 GTSNPN and CDR2 SVGIG (reference sequence). CDR3 loop: CAWSVSVSNQPQHF. As DNA, the CDR3 is TGTGCCTGGAGTGTATCTGTGAGCAATCAGCCCCAGCATTTT.

The genes are TRBV10-2 and TRBJ1-1; unclear D gene. The V end lost 0 bases, the J end lost 8 bases, and 10 bases lay between the germline ends. This CDR3 has 13 residues. Per the germline V gene, CDR1 is WSHSY and CDR2 is SAAADI. The CDR3 region has the DNA TGCGCCAGCAGTGAGTCAGGCGGGCAGGAAGCTTTCTTT. It is translated as CASSESGGQEAFF.

This clone was seen a handful of times. The chain employs TRBV30 and TRBJ1-2, with unresolved D. The CDR3 sequence is 13 residues long. Trimming removed 0 bases from V and 5 bases from J, with 10 bases in between. Germline loops: CDR1 GTSNPN, CDR2 SVGIG (reference sequence). CDR3 in amino acids: CAWSVDGRYGYTF. Here the CDR3 DNA reads TGTGCCTGGAGTGTGGATGGGCGATATGGCTACACCTTC.

This clone was detected only a few times. The V call is TRBV28, the J call TRBJ2-7; 8 nucleotides agree with TRBD2. The J segment lost 4 bases and the V segment lost 5 bases, leaving 4 bases of the junction unmatched. The CDR3 consists of 13 residues. Germline V CDR1 and CDR2: MDHEN, SYDVKM. CDR3 amino acids: CASSSGSRYEQYF. Written as DNA, the CDR3 is TGTGCCAGCAGTAGCGGGAGTCGGTACGAGCAGTACTTC. The variable domain in full, completed from reference TRBV28 and TRBJ2-7, reads DVKVTQSSRYLVKRTGEKVFLECVQDMDHENMFWYRQDPGLGLRLIYFSYDVKMKEKGDIPEGYSVSREKKERFSLILESASTNQTSMYLCASSSGSRYEQYFGPGTRLTVT.

The CDR3 sequence is CASSNPQGTNEKLFF. The CDR3 region has the DNA TGTGCCAGCAGTAATCCACAGGGGACTAATGAAAAACTGTTTTTT. This chain uses TRBV6-6 with TRBJ1-4; TRBD1 matches 7 bases. CDR1 is MNHNY, CDR2 SVGAGI, per germline (reference sequence). The CDR3 spans 15 residues. V lost 5 bases and J lost 2; bases outside the gene matches: 5.

This clone was counted a single time. The chain recombines TRBV5-1 with TRBJ2-1, with TRBD2 matching over 10 bases. Unmatched junction bases numbered 10, after V lost 5 bases and J lost 2 bases. CDR3 length: 17 amino acids. Germline V gene lookup returns CDR1 SGHRS and CDR2 YFSETQ. The CDR3 protein is CASRTFPLAGAYNEQFF. The CDR3 nucleotides are TGCGCCAGCAGAACGTTTCCGCTAGCGGGAGCCTACAATGAGCAGTTCTTC.

In this sample, this clone turned up a few times. CDR3 DNA sequence: TGTGCCAGCAGCTTAAGGAAGGCTGGGGGGACTGAAGCTTTCTTT. Its protein product is CASSLRKAGGTEAFF. The chain combines TRBV7-8 with TRBJ1-1, with TRBD1 as a possible D gene (5 bases). The V gene lost 2 bases and the J gene lost 5 bases, with 15 bases spanning the gap. The germline CDR1 and CDR2 sequences are SGHVS and FQNEAQ. The CDR3 runs 15 residues.

This clone was detected only once. The J gene is TRBJ1-1, the V gene TRBV2; no firm D call. The germline V and J ends were trimmed by 5 bases and 0 bases, with 10 bases remaining between them. Germline values: CDR1 SNHLY, CDR2 FYNNEI. The CDR3 is made up of 14 amino acids. The CDR3 DNA follows: TGTGCCAGCAGTTCTAACTTGATGAACACTGAAGCTTTCTTT. Translated: CASSSNLMNTEAFF.

J is TRBJ2-1 and V is TRBV2, with 14 bases fitting TRBD2. V shed 4 bases and J 6 bases; nucleotides not matched to a gene: 2. Per the germline V gene, CDR1 is SNHLY and CDR2 is FYNNEI. The CDR3 length is 15 residues. CDR3 nucleotides: TGTGCCAGCAGTGTGACTAGCGGGAGGGCCAATGAGCAGTTCTTC. Protein sequence: CASSVTSGRANEQFF.

The CDR3 sequence: CASSPAVLGGTEAFF. For the CDR3, the DNA is TGTGCCAGCTCACCGGCCGTGTTAGGAGGCACTGAAGCTTTCTTT. The J gene is TRBJ1-1, the V gene TRBV18, with D unclear. The length of the CDR3 is 15 residues. Germline lookup yields CDR1 KGHSH and CDR2 LQKENI. Between the trimmed V and J ends, which lost 3 bases and 4 bases, there was a span of 15 bases.

V is TRBV19 and J is TRBJ1-5; 8 bases line up with TRBD1. This CDR3 is 15 amino acids long. V lost 6 bases to trimming and J lost 5 bases; unmatched junction nucleotides: 9. In germline, CDR1 is LNHDA, CDR2 SQIVND (reference sequence). CDR3: CASSSTRTGYQPQHF. The CDR3 bases are TGTGCCAGTAGCTCAACCCGGACAGGGTATCAGCCCCAGCATTTT.